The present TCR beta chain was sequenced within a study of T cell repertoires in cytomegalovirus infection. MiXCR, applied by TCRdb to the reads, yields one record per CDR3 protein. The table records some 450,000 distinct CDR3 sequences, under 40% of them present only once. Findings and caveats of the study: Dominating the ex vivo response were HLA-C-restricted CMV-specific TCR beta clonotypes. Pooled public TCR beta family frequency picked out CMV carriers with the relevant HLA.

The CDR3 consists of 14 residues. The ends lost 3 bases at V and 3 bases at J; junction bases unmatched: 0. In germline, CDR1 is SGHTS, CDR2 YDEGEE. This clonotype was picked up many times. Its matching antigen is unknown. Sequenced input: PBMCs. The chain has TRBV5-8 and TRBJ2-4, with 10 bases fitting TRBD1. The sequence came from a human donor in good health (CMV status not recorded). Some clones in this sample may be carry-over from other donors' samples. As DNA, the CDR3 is TGTGCCAGCAGCTGGACAGGGGGCAAAAACATTCAGTACTTC. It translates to CASSWTGGKNIQYF.